The rows below give T cell receptor beta chains drawn from one sample of a study of beta chain features in type 1 diabetes. Clones were sequenced by immunoSEQ multiplex PCR, and TCRdb holds only the in-frame ones, with some missing. Here the sample spans about half a million clones, roughly an eighth being singletons. Sequenced input: naive CD4+ T cells from blood. Source of these receptors: a woman under 30 in good health. Each CDR3 is given with its conserved first and last residue. D genes are given only for firm matches. Size is omitted from some rows. Given values are once, few, many or a class for expanded clones.

D,J,V,size,DNA,CDR3
TRBD2,TRBJ2-1,TRBV19,few,TGTGCCAGTAGTATCCGTAGCGGGAGAGTCGGGAATGAGCAGTTCTTC,CASSIRSGRVGNEQFF
TRBD2,TRBJ2-3,TRBV30,few,TGTGCCTGTCATCTAGCGGGAATATCTAGCACAGATACGCAGTATTTT,CACHLAGISSTDTQYF
NA,TRBJ2-5,TRBV2,NA,TGTGCCAGCAGTGGGGGTCTGGAAGAGACCCAGTACTTC,CASSGGLEETQYF
NA,TRBJ2-5,TRBV11-2,few,TGTGCCAGCAGCTTAACCGGGTCAGAGACCCAGTACTTC,CASSLTGSETQYF
NA,TRBJ2-3,TRBV5-1,NA,TGCGCCAGCAGCTTTGGCCAGCAAGATACGCAGTATTTT,CASSFGQQDTQYF
TRBD2,TRBJ2-1,TRBV4-1,NA,TGCGCCAGCTCCTCGACTAGCGGGTACAATGAGCAGTTCTTC,CASSSTSGYNEQFF
NA,TRBJ2-3,TRBV7-9,few,TGTGCCAGCAGCTTTCTCTACAGGGAAGATACGCAGTATTTT,CASSFLYREDTQYF
TRBD1,TRBJ1-1,TRBV6-1,few,TGTGCCAGTCAAACAGGGGTCATGAACACTGAAGCTTTCTTT,CASQTGVMNTEAFF
NA,TRBJ1-5,TRBV2,few,TGTGCCAGCAGTTTCCGCAGGGACCAGCCCCAGCATTTT,CASSFRRDQPQHF
TRBD1,TRBJ2-1,TRBV14,few,TGTGCCAGCAGCCAATCAGGGGGTGAGCAGTTCTTC,CASSQSGGEQFF
TRBD1,TRBJ2-5,TRBV18,few,TGTGCCAGCTCACACGGACAGGGAGAAGGGACCCAGTACTTC,CASSHGQGEGTQYF
NA,TRBJ1-4,TRBV6-1,few,TGTGCCAGCAGTGAAGTACGGGGGGCTAATGAAAAACTGTTTTTT,CASSEVRGANEKLFF
NA,TRBJ2-1,TRBV7-9,few,TGTGCCAGCAGCATTAGGGACGAGCAGTTCTTC,CASSIRDEQFF
NA,TRBJ2-5,TRBV25-1,few,TGTGCCAGCAGTGTTGGGAGAGAGACCCAGTACTTC,CASSVGRETQYF
TRBD2,TRBJ2-3,TRBV29-1,few,TGCAGCGCCTCGGGAGCGGGAGGGAGCACAGATACGCAGTATTTT,CSASGAGGSTDTQYF
NA,TRBJ2-7,TRBV10-3,few,TGTGCCATCAGTGACAGTTACGAGCAGTACTTC,CAISDSYEQYF
NA,TRBJ2-5,TRBV18,NA,TGTGCCTCAGTGGAGCAAAAGACCCAGTACTTC,CASVEQKTQYF
TRBD1,TRBJ1-1,TRBV18,NA,TGTGCCAGCTCCCCACAGGGGGCGAACACTGAAGCTTTCTTT,CASSPQGANTEAFF
NA,TRBJ1-4,TRBV29-1,NA,TGCAGCGGCAGCGGGCAGAATGAAAAACTGTTTTTT,CSGSGQNEKLFF
NA,TRBJ2-2,TRBV11-2,NA,TGTGCCAGCAGCTTACGCTGGGGCGGGGAGCTGTTTTTT,CASSLRWGGELFF
NA,TRBJ1-4,TRBV15,once,TGTGCCACCAGCAGAATCCCGGACGGCCACGGTGAAAAACTGTTTTTT,CATSRIPDGHGEKLFF
NA,TRBJ2-5,TRBV10-3,few,TGTGCCATCCAAGAGTCCCTAGCAGTGGAGACCCAGTACTTC,CAIQESLAVETQYF
NA,TRBJ1-1,TRBV2,NA,TGTGCCAGCAGTGTGATAGGGGAGACTGAAGCTTTCTTT,CASSVIGETEAFF
NA,TRBJ2-1,TRBV14,few,TGTGCCAGCAGCCAAATCCGTGGGGGTGGTGAGCAGTTCTTC,CASSQIRGGGEQFF
NA,TRBJ2-4,TRBV20-1,few,TGCAGTGCTAGACGGACAGCTTCATTCGTCTTC,CSARRTASFVF
TRBD1,TRBJ2-3,TRBV5-4,NA,TGTGCCAGCAGCCTTCCGGGACAGGGCACAGATACGCAGTATTTT,CASSLPGQGTDTQYF
TRBD1,TRBJ2-7,TRBV27,NA,TGTGCCAGCAGTTTACTGGGACAGGGTTTCTACGAGCAGTACTTC,CASSLLGQGFYEQYF
NA,TRBJ1-2,TRBV7-2,few,TGTGCCAGCAACCGAGATTGGAGGGATAACTATGGCTACACCTTC,CASNRDWRDNYGYTF
TRBD1,TRBJ1-2,TRBV7-9,few,TGTGCCAGCAGCCCGGCGGACAGGGGAGGCTATGGCTACACCTTC,CASSPADRGGYGYTF
NA,TRBJ2-1,TRBV6-5,few,TGTGCCAGCAGCCTGGGACGAAGCTCCTACAATGAGCAGTTCTTC,CASSLGRSSYNEQFF
TRBD2,TRBJ2-3,TRBV7-2,NA,TGTGCCAGCAGCCTGCAGCGGGGTACAGATACGCAGTATTTT,CASSLQRGTDTQYF
TRBD1,TRBJ2-4,TRBV23-1,few,TGCGCCAGCAGTCCCCGACAGGGCTCCAAAAACATTCAGTACTTC,CASSPRQGSKNIQYF